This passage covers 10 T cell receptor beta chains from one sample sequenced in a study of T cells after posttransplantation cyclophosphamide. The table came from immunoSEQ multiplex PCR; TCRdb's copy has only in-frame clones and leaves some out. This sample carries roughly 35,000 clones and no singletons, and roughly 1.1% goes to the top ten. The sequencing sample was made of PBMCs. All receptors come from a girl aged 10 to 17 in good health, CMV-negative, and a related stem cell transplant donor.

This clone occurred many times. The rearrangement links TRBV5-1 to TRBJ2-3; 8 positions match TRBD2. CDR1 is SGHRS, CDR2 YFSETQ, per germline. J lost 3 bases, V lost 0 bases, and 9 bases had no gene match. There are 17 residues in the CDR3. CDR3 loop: CASSLARGGGLTDTQYF. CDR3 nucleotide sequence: TGCGCCAGCAGCTTGGCCCGCGGCGGGGGGTTAACAGATACGCAGTATTTT.

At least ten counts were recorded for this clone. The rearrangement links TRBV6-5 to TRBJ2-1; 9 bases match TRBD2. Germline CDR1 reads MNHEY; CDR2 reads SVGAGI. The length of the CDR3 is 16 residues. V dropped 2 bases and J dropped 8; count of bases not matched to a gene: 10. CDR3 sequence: CASSYLLAGGDDEQFF. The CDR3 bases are TGTGCCAGCAGTTACCTGTTGGCGGGGGGGGACGATGAGCAGTTCTTC.

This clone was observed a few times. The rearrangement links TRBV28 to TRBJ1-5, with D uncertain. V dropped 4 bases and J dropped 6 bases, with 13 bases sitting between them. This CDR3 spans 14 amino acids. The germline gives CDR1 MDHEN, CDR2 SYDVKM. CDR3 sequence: CASSSVPEPQPQHF. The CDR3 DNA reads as TGTGCCAGCAGTTCGGTCCCCGAACCTCAGCCCCAGCATTTT.

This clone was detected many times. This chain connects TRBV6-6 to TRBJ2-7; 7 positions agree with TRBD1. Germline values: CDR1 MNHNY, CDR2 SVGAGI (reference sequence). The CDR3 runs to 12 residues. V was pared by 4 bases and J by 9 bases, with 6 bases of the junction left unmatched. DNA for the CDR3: TGTGCCAGCAGTTCCACCGACAGGGCGCAGTACTTC. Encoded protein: CASSSTDRAQYF.

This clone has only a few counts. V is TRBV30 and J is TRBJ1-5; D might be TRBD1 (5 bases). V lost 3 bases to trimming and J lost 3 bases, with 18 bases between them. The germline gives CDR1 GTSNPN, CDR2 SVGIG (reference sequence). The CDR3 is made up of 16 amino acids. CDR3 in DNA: TGTGCCTGGAGCGCCCGTGAGACAGCCTTCAATCAGCCCCAGCATTTT. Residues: CAWSARETAFNQPQHF.

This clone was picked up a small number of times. CDR3 in DNA: TGTGCCAGTAGTATAGCCCCGGGACTAGCAATCTACGAGCAGTACTTC. Protein product: CASSIAPGLAIYEQYF. This sequence joins TRBV19 and TRBJ2-7; TRBD2 matches at 9 bases. The junction had 7 bases not matched to a gene; V was cut back by 1 base and J by 3 bases. From germline, CDR1 is LNHDA and CDR2 SQIVND (reference sequence). The CDR3 has 16 residues. Full variable domain (outside the CDR3, taken from reference TRBV19 and TRBJ2-7): DGGITQSPKYLFRKEGQNVTLSCEQNLNHDAMYWYRQDPGQGLRLIYYSQIVNDFQKGDIAEGYSVSREKKESFPLTVTSAQKNPTAFYLCASSIAPGLAIYEQYFGPGTRLTVT.

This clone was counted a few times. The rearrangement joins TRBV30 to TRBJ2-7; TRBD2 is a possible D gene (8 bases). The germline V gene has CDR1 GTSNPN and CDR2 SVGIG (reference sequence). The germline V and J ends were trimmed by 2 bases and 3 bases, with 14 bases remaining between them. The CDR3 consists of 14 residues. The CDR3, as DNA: TGTGCCTGGAGTCGCGGGGGGACAGACTACGAGCAGTACTTC. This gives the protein CAWSRGGTDYEQYF.

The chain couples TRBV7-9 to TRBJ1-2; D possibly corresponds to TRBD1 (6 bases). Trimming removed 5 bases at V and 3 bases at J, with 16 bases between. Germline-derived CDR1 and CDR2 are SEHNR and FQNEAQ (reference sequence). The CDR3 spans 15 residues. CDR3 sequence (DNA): TGTGCCAGCAGCCATGACACCGAGGGGGACTATGGCTACACCTTC. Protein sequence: CASSHDTEGDYGYTF.

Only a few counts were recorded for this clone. The DNA of the CDR3 is TGCGCCAGCAGTGCAGGGCCAAATCTGTACTTC. Translation gives CASSAGPNLYF. The chain has TRBV10-1 and TRBJ2-7, with a weak D call TRBD1 (5 bases). CDR1 is WNHNN and CDR2 is SYGVQD in the germline V gene (reference sequence). The CDR3 is made up of 11 amino acids. Trimming shortened V by 4 bases and J by 12 bases, and 13 bases separated the two germline ends.

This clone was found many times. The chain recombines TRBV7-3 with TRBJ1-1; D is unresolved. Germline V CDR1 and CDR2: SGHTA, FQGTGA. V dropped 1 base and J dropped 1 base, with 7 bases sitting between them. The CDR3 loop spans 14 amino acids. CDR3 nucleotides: TGTGCCAGCAGCTTAAATGGCGGGAACACTGAAGCTTTCTTT. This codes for CASSLNGGNTEAFF.